Listed below are T cell receptor beta chains from one sample, sequenced in a study of T cell changes during pregnancy in multiple sclerosis. TCRdb's table, derived via immunoSEQ multiplex PCR, lists solely in-frame clones and lacks some. In the table there are about 94,000 clones, roughly 92% of which are singletons. Sequenced here: peripheral blood, sampled after pregnancy. The receptors were sampled from a female donor with multiple sclerosis, enrolled in a pregnancy study. CDR3s include the opening cysteine and the closing phenylalanine or tryptophan. A D gene is named only where the DNA matches it firmly. Clone size is given for some rows only: seen once, a few or many times, or a class if the clone is expanded.

J,V,D,size,CDR3,DNA
TRBJ2-2,TRBV4-3,.,few,CASSQGGGANTGELFF,TGCGCCAGCAGCCAAGGCGGGGGCGCGAACACCGGGGAGCTGTTTTTT
TRBJ1-2,TRBV6-1,.,once,CASSEFVWLYGYTF,TGTGCCAGCAGTGAATTCGTATGGCTCTATGGCTACACCTTC
TRBJ1-1,TRBV25-1,.,.,CASSESGRGGTEAFF,TGTGCCAGCAGTGAGTCGGGTCGGGGGGGCACTGAAGCTTTCTTT
TRBJ2-7,TRBV4-1,.,.,CASSQVQDPPFNEQYF,TGCGCCAGCAGCCAAGTACAGGACCCCCCCTTTAACGAGCAGTACTTC
TRBJ2-4,TRBV5-1,.,.,CASSATTGIKNIQYF,TGCGCCAGCAGCGCAACCACAGGGATCAAAAACATTCAGTACTTC
TRBJ2-7,TRBV4-1,.,.,CASSQDKGVGSYEQYF,TGCGCCAGCAGCCAAGATAAGGGAGTAGGATCCTACGAGCAGTACTTC
TRBJ1-1,TRBV5-4,.,.,CASSPRGQKNTEAFF,TGTGCCAGCAGCCCACGCGGACAGAAGAACACTGAAGCTTTCTTT
TRBJ2-1,TRBV7-9,TRBD1,.,CASSKGQWGYNEQFF,TGTGCCAGCAGCAAGGGACAGTGGGGCTACAATGAGCAGTTCTTC
TRBJ1-4,TRBV4-2,TRBD1,.,CASSPGGTVNEKLFF,TGTGCCAGCAGCCCGGGCGGGACAGTGAATGAAAAACTGTTTTTT
TRBJ2-3,TRBV12-5,.,.,CASGLAPDTQYF,TGTGCTAGTGGTTTGGCTCCAGATACGCAGTATTTT
TRBJ1-2,TRBV2,.,.,CASSGGAGGYGYTF,TGTGCCAGCAGTGGAGGCGCGGGGGGCTATGGCTACACCTTC
TRBJ1-2,TRBV14,TRBD1,.,CASSRGAGGANYGYTF,TGTGCCAGCAGCAGAGGAGCAGGGGGCGCAAACTATGGCTACACCTTC
TRBJ2-3,TRBV25-1,TRBD2,.,CASKGPGGGTDTQYF,TGTGCCAGCAAGGGACCGGGAGGAGGCACAGATACGCAGTATTTT
TRBJ2-3,TRBV19,.,once,CASSMNVRGTDTQYF,TGTGCCAGTAGTATGAATGTACGGGGCACAGATACGCAGTATTTT
TRBJ2-7,TRBV6-6,TRBD1,.,CASSAPGTGVSYEQYF,TGTGCCAGCAGTGCCCCCGGGACAGGGGTTTCCTACGAGCAGTACTTC
TRBJ2-7,TRBV19,TRBD1,.,CATQGASYEQYF,TGTGCCACCCAGGGGGCTTCCTACGAGCAGTACTTC
TRBJ2-3,TRBV4-1,.,.,CASSQVDSSSTDTQYF,TGCGCCAGCAGCCAAGTTGACTCTTCTAGCACAGATACGCAGTATTTT
TRBJ2-1,TRBV2,TRBD1,.,CASSTPGQGERGVLYDEQFF,TGTGCCAGCAGTACACCGGGACAGGGGGAGCGGGGAGTGCTCTACGATGAGCAGTTCTTC
TRBJ2-2,TRBV6-1,.,.,CASSDRNTGELFF,TGTGCCAGCAGTGACAGAAACACCGGGGAGCTGTTTTTT
TRBJ2-5,TRBV29-1,TRBD2,.,CSVGGRVKETQYF,TGCAGCGTTGGCGGGAGGGTGAAAGAGACCCAGTACTTC
TRBJ1-2,TRBV5-6,.,.,CASSLEVGPDYGYTF,TGTGCCAGCAGCTTGGAGGTGGGGCCAGACTATGGCTACACCTTC
TRBJ2-7,TRBV7-9,.,.,CASSGGSSYEQYF,TGTGCCAGCAGCGGGGGGAGCTCCTACGAGCAGTACTTC
TRBJ1-2,TRBV5-4,TRBD1,.,CASRRTGGRYGYTF,TGTGCCAGCAGGCGGACAGGGGGCCGCTATGGCTACACCTTC
TRBJ1-2,TRBV9,.,.,CASSVESYGYTF,TGTGCCAGCAGCGTGGAGTCCTATGGCTACACCTTC
TRBJ2-7,TRBV4-3,TRBD1,.,CASSQVRDSQTYEQYF,TGCGCCAGCAGCCAAGTAAGGGACAGTCAAACCTACGAGCAGTACTTC
TRBJ2-5,TRBV5-4,TRBD1,.,CASSSATGLGETQYF,TGTGCCAGCAGCTCGGCGACAGGGTTGGGGGAGACCCAGTACTTC
TRBJ2-1,TRBV14,TRBD2,few,CASSQDSISGRANEQFF,TGTGCCAGCAGCCAAGATTCGATTAGCGGGAGGGCCAATGAGCAGTTCTTC
TRBJ1-1,TRBV27,TRBD1,.,CASSQGTGTITEAFF,TGTGCCAGCAGTCAAGGGACAGGAACGATCACTGAAGCTTTCTTT
TRBJ1-6,TRBV19,TRBD1,once,CASRPGGNSPLHF,TGTGCCAGTAGACCAGGGGGCAATTCACCCCTCCACTTT
TRBJ1-1,TRBV5-1,TRBD1,once,CASSIIYRGRENTEAFF,TGCGCCAGCAGCATAATCTACAGGGGGCGTGAGAACACTGAAGCTTTCTTT
TRBJ1-1,TRBV5-3,TRBD1,few,CARSKDRGGTEAFF,TGTGCCAGAAGCAAAGACAGGGGTGGGACTGAAGCTTTCTTT
TRBJ2-1,TRBV29-1,TRBD1,few,CSVEISRTGGLF,TGCAGCGTTGAGATTTCTAGGACAGGCGGGCTCTTC
TRBJ2-3,TRBV5-1,.,.,CASSPDRPSTDTQYF,TGCGCCAGCAGTCCCGACAGGCCTAGCACAGATACGCAGTATTTT
TRBJ2-7,TRBV19,TRBD2,.,CASSPGLAGTYEQYF,TGTGCCAGTAGTCCGGGACTAGCGGGTACCTACGAGCAGTACTTC
TRBJ1-1,TRBV27,.,once,CASSDQRYTEAFF,TGTGCCAGCAGTGACCAGCGTTACACTGAAGCTTTCTTT
TRBJ1-1,TRBV19,TRBD1,.,CASRWGRGLNTEAFF,TGTGCCAGTAGATGGGGCAGGGGGCTTAACACTGAAGCTTTCTTT
TRBJ2-2,TRBV25-1,TRBD1,.,CASSEDRALPTGELFF,TGTGCCAGCAGTGAAGACAGGGCGCTCCCCACCGGGGAGCTGTTTTTT
TRBJ2-5,TRBV5-1,.,.,CASSPLGAGVQETQYF,TGCGCCAGCAGCCCATTGGGGGCGGGAGTACAGGAGACCCAGTACTTC
TRBJ1-4,TRBV6-1,TRBD1,once,CASSLTGGGEKLFF,TGTGCCAGCAGTTTAACAGGGGGTGGCGAAAAACTGTTTTTT
TRBJ1-5,TRBV28,.,.,CASSPRQVPQHF,TGTGCCAGCAGTCCGCGACAGGTGCCCCAGCATTTT
TRBJ1-1,TRBV27,.,.,CASTSHGKPAMNTEAFF,TGTGCCAGCACCTCTCACGGGAAGCCCGCGATGAACACTGAAGCTTTCTTT
TRBJ1-4,TRBV5-5,.,.,CASSFGGVEAKLFF,TGTGCCAGCAGCTTTGGGGGGGTGGAGGCAAAACTGTTTTTT
TRBJ2-1,TRBV4-2,.,.,CASSQDHSGKLYNEQFF,TGTGCCAGCAGCCAAGATCATAGCGGAAAACTGTACAATGAGCAGTTCTTC
TRBJ2-1,TRBV7-2,TRBD2,.,CASSEWASGYNEQFF,TGTGCCAGCAGCGAGTGGGCTAGCGGATACAATGAGCAGTTCTTC
TRBJ2-4,TRBV28,TRBD1,.,CASTKSGTGSPWYF,TGTGCCAGCACCAAATCCGGGACAGGTTCTCCCTGGTACTTC
TRBJ1-2,TRBV4-3,TRBD1,.,CASSQDDRGHGYTF,TGCGCCAGCAGCCAAGACGACAGGGGGCATGGCTACACCTTC
TRBJ2-5,TRBV4-1,.,.,CASSTDYPPRGSQYF,TGCGCCAGCAGCACGGACTACCCCCCTAGAGGATCACAGTACTTC
TRBJ2-7,TRBV27,.,.,CASSLGQVPPYEQYF,TGTGCCAGCAGTTTGGGGCAGGTACCCCCCTACGAGCAGTACTTC
TRBJ2-5,TRBV7-9,.,.,CASSLNQGKKVTQYF,TGTGCCAGCAGCCTAAATCAGGGGAAAAAAGTGACCCAGTACTTC
TRBJ1-1,TRBV28,TRBD1,.,CASSLNRARGHAFF,TGTGCCAGCAGCCTAAACAGGGCCAGGGGGCATGCTTTCTTT
TRBJ2-7,TRBV7-9,.,.,CASSFEVYEQYF,TGTGCCAGCAGCTTTGAGGTCTACGAGCAGTACTTC
TRBJ2-7,TRBV6-1,.,.,CASSESQGGPDYEQYF,TGTGCCAGCAGTGAATCACAAGGGGGACCAGACTACGAGCAGTACTTC